This T cell receptor beta chain was identified in a study of shared clonotypes between healthy human individuals. Study-wide results and caveats: Of the naive CD4 clonotypes, around 4.8% were shared across a handful of donors.

Details on this clone: The antigen remains undetermined.

Some clones are missing from TCRdb's copy, which holds only in-frame ones; the method was immunoSEQ multiplex PCR. The top ten hold approximately 1.7% of the sample, which has some 2.1 million clones, 80% to 95% seen once. The CDR3 length is 17 residues. Germline loops: CDR1 SGHVS, CDR2 FNYEAQ. After removal of 5 bases from V and 0 bases from J, the junction contained 5 bases not matched to a gene. It was CD45RO-negative cells, positively selected for CCR7, that made up naive CD8 cells, with terminally differentiated effector memory CD45RA+ cells excluded. The sequenced material came from naive CD8+ T cells from PBMCs. The chain has TRBV7-6 and TRBJ2-1; 12 bases line up with TRBD2. The source of this sequence is a man aged 18 to 29 in good health. Some clones in this sample may be carry-over from other donors' samples. CDR3 region: CASSLGLAGRSYNEQFF. The DNA of the CDR3 is TGTGCCAGCAGCCTGGGACTAGCGGGCCGCTCCTACAATGAGCAGTTCTTC.